These T cell receptor beta chains were read from a single sample in a study of blood T cell repertoires in COVID-19. Sequenced by immunoSEQ multiplex PCR; TCRdb stores in-frame clones only, minus some. The sample lists approximately 150,000 clones, roughly 84% seen once, with 13% to 15% in the top ten. The sample comprised PBMCs or T cells enriched from blood (not recorded which). The receptors originated from a man aged 50 to 60 who had recovered from COVID-19. The CDR3 runs from the conserved cysteine through the conserved F or W. D genes are given only for firm matches. Size tells how often a clone was seen (once, few, many) or the class of an expanded clone, and some rows leave it out.

CDR3nt	CDR3aa	v_gene	abundance	j_gene	d_gene
TGTGCCAGCAGCGCGTACAGGGGTTTGGATTCACCCCTCCACTTT	CASSAYRGLDSPLHF	TRBV9	.	TRBJ1-6	TRBD1
TGTGCCAGCAGTTCCAGGGTTGGCTCCTATAATTCACCCCTCCACTTT	CASSSRVGSYNSPLHF	TRBV28	.	TRBJ1-6	.
TGTGCCAGCAGCCCGGGGAGCTATGGCTACACCTTC	CASSPGSYGYTF	TRBV28	.	TRBJ1-2	.
TGCGCCAGCAGCTGGGACTTTTCTGGGGCCAACGTCCTGACTTTC	CASSWDFSGANVLTF	TRBV5-1	.	TRBJ2-6	.
TGTGCCAGCAGTTTCGAAGGACAGGGACCCCTTGGCTACACCTTC	CASSFEGQGPLGYTF	TRBV27	.	TRBJ1-2	TRBD1
TGCGCCAGCAGCCAACCGACGGCACAGCCGAACACTGAAGCTTTCTTT	CASSQPTAQPNTEAFF	TRBV4-1	.	TRBJ1-1	.
TGTGCCAGTAGAATATCTTTTCGGTCCACTGAAGCTTTCTTT	CASRISFRSTEAFF	TRBV19	.	TRBJ1-1	.
TGTGCCAGCAGTGCAAGCACAGATACGCAGTATTTT	CASSASTDTQYF	TRBV2	.	TRBJ2-3	.
TGTGCCAGCTCACCAGGCCAATCCCAGCCCCAGCATTTT	CASSPGQSQPQHF	TRBV18	.	TRBJ1-5	.
TGTGCCACCAGCGAGGCAGGGGTCTATGGCTACACCTTC	CATSEAGVYGYTF	TRBV15	few	TRBJ1-2	.
TGTGCCAGCAGGGGGACAGGGGAAAAACTGTTTTTT	CASRGTGEKLFF	TRBV6-5	.	TRBJ1-4	TRBD1
TGTGCCAGCAGCCGTGAAGGGCGACAGGCCTATGGCTACACCTTC	CASSREGRQAYGYTF	TRBV27	.	TRBJ1-2	.
TGTGCCAGCAGTTTATCGACAGGGGGGACTGAAGCTTTCTTT	CASSLSTGGTEAFF	TRBV27	.	TRBJ1-1	TRBD1
TGTGCCAGCAGTTACTCTACGATGAAGGACAGGGGGCATTATGGCTACACCTTC	CASSYSTMKDRGHYGYTF	TRBV6-7	.	TRBJ1-2	TRBD1
TGTGCCAGCAGCAAATGGGATTGTAACAGGGACACTGAAGCTTTCTTT	CASSKWDCNRDTEAFF	TRBV21-1	.	TRBJ1-1	.
TGTGCCAGCAGTTACCACGGGACAGAAAATGGAGAGCAGTACTTC	CASSYHGTENGEQYF	TRBV6-5	few	TRBJ2-7	TRBD1
TGTGCCAGCAGCTTTAGCGGGGGCGCCCTCGTGGACAATGAGCAGTTCTTC	CASSFSGGALVDNEQFF	TRBV7-3	.	TRBJ2-1	TRBD2
TGTGCCAGCAGCCAAGACAGGGTTGAGCCCCAGCATTTT	CASSQDRVEPQHF	TRBV3-1/TRBV3-2	.	TRBJ1-5	.
TGTGCCAGCAGCTCGCTTTCCGGGACAGGGTTTGAAAAACTGTTTTTT	CASSSLSGTGFEKLFF	TRBV11-2	.	TRBJ1-4	TRBD1
TGTGCCAGCACCCGGGGACAGGGGGCGAAGGAGACCCAGTACTTC	CASTRGQGAKETQYF	TRBV6-5	.	TRBJ2-5	TRBD1
TGTGCCATCAGTGACCCGGGATACACTGAAGCTTTCTTT	CAISDPGYTEAFF	TRBV10-3	once	TRBJ1-1	.
TGTGCCAGCAGCGTCGCTGGGGGCCACAATGAGCAGTTCTTC	CASSVAGGHNEQFF	TRBV9	.	TRBJ2-1	.
TGTGCCAGCAGCCTCACAGGGGGATTGGGCTACACCTTC	CASSLTGGLGYTF	TRBV9	.	TRBJ1-2	TRBD1
TGCGCCAGCAGCTTCCGACAGGGAGAGGGTACGCAGTATTTT	CASSFRQGEGTQYF	TRBV5-1	.	TRBJ2-3	TRBD1
TGTGCCAGCAGTCCCCTGACAGGGGGCGCAACAGATACGCAGTATTTT	CASSPLTGGATDTQYF	TRBV28	.	TRBJ2-3	TRBD1
TGTGCCAGCAGTGAATGGTCAGTTAATGAAAAACTGTTTTTT	CASSEWSVNEKLFF	TRBV25-1	.	TRBJ1-4	.
TGTGCCAGCAGGCCCGATCCCGGGACACTATACCTCCGTGGGCATGAGCAGTTCTTC	CASRPDPGTLYLRGHEQFF	TRBV11-2	.	TRBJ2-1	.
TGCGCCAGCAGTCAATCGGGACAGGCGTCCTATAATTCACCCCTCCACTTT	CASSQSGQASYNSPLHF	TRBV23-1	once	TRBJ1-6	TRBD1